This TCR beta chain was identified in a study of graft-versus-host responses after intestinal transplantation. Study background: Grafts that recipients had were multivisceral, liver-intestinal, or isolated intestinal transplants. Anti-thymocyte globulin induction preceded roughly 3 years of tacrolimus and steroid maintenance in all recipients. Study outcomes and limitations: Declining HvG levels early post-transplant were linked to peak circulating GvH clone levels.

Assay: immunoSEQ multiplex PCR; the TCRdb copy retains only in-frame clones and omits some. The table records tens of thousands of clones, about 89% of them present only once. As to this clone: Its antigen remains unknown.

The CDR3 sequence is 14 residues long. Germline V CDR1 and CDR2: MGHRA, YSYEKL. V lost 4 bases to trimming and J lost 7 bases, with 13 bases between them. The V and J genes are TRBV4-1 and TRBJ1-4, with unresolved D. This clonotype originated in a human donor who received an intestinal transplant. The sequencing used unstimulated CD8+ T cells sorted from spleen or lymph node cells, collected before intestinal transplant. CDR3 protein: CASSPPEAGEKLFF. The CDR3 nucleotides are TGCGCCAGCAGCCCTCCAGAAGCAGGTGAAAAACTGTTTTTT.